These 23 T cell receptor beta chains originate from one sample sequenced in a study of blood T cell repertoires in COVID-19. Clones were read by immunoSEQ multiplex PCR, and TCRdb kept only the in-frame ones, dropping some. The top ten clones hold around 25% of a sample with some 98,000 clones, around 83% of them seen once. The sequenced sample was peripheral blood. The receptor source for this set is a man aged 55 to 70 with acute or convalescent COVID-19.

CDR3 loop: CASSLDRRGGRSYGYTF. Written as DNA, the CDR3 is TGTGCCAGCAGCTTAGATCGACGTGGAGGTCGGTCCTATGGCTACACCTTC. The chain couples TRBV11-2 to TRBJ1-2; D remains ambiguous. Germline V gene data show CDR1 as SGHAT and CDR2 as FQNNGV. The CDR3 extends over 17 amino acids. V lost 0 bases, J lost 4 bases, and 18 bases lay in between.

V gene TRBV18 combines with J gene TRBJ1-4, with TRBD1 matching 7 bases. Germline loops: CDR1 KGHSH, CDR2 LQKENI. V lost 5 bases and J lost 4; bases outside the gene matches: 7. This CDR3 has 15 residues. The CDR3 here is CASSTMRQGNEKLFF. The CDR3 DNA sequence: TGTGCCAGCTCAACGATGAGACAGGGTAATGAAAAACTGTTTTTT.

This clone showed up just once. The gene calls are TRBV5-4 and TRBJ2-1, with TRBD2 matching 15 bases. J gave up 9 bases and V 0 bases, and 4 bases lay outside the gene matches. There are 16 residues in the CDR3. Germline values: CDR1 SGHNT, CDR2 YYREEE (reference sequence). DNA of the CDR3: TGTGCCAGCAGCTTGGGGACTAGCGGGGGGGAGAGTGAGCAGTTCTTC. Amino acids: CASSLGTSGGESEQFF.

The chain couples TRBV15 to TRBJ1-6, with unresolved D. The length of the CDR3 is 15 residues. CDR1 and CDR2 from the germline V gene are LNHNV and YYDKDF (reference sequence). V lost 0 bases and J 0 bases, leaving 3 bases between the germline ends. CDR3 in amino acids: CATSRDSSYNSPLHF. The CDR3 DNA sequence: TGTGCCACCAGCAGAGATAGCTCCTATAATTCACCCCTCCACTTT.

V usage is TRBV11-2 and J usage is TRBJ1-1; maybe TRBD1 (6 bases). V was clipped by 3 bases and J by 1 base, with 9 bases between them. This CDR3 region has 14 residues. Looked up from germline, CDR1 is SGHAT and CDR2 is FQNNGV. Written as DNA, the CDR3 is TGTGCCAGCAGCTTGTTGGGGGCGAACACTGAAGCTTTCTTT. Encoded protein: CASSLLGANTEAFF.

The chain is built from TRBV9 and TRBJ2-1; TRBD2 matches at 7 bases. Trimming removed 5 bases from V and 0 bases from J; junction bases left unmatched: 5. Germline-derived CDR1 and CDR2 are SGDLS and YYNGEE. The CDR3 sequence is 15 residues long. This CDR3 reads CASSFGGSSYNEQFF. CDR3 nucleotide sequence: TGTGCCAGCAGTTTCGGGGGGAGCTCCTACAATGAGCAGTTCTTC.

This clone occurred a few times. The genes are TRBV11-2 and TRBJ1-1; 7 bases are shared with TRBD1. CDR1 and CDR2 from the germline V gene are SGHAT and FQNNGV. There are 16 residues in the CDR3. V shed 5 bases and J 0 bases; nucleotides not matched to a gene: 9. The CDR3 coding sequence is TGTGCCAGCAGCCCCTATCCGGGACAGCTGAACACTGAAGCTTTCTTT. Translating gives CASSPYPGQLNTEAFF.

The chain recombines TRBV9 with TRBJ1-3; unclear D gene. CDR3 length: 16 residues. Trimming removed 5 bases at V and 0 bases at J, with 15 bases between. Germline-derived CDR1 and CDR2 are SGDLS and YYNGEE. The CDR3 DNA follows: TGTGCCAGCAGTTCCTTTGGAACGGGCTCTGGAAACACCATATATTTT. Residues: CASSSFGTGSGNTIYF.

V is TRBV13 and J is TRBJ2-1, with D possibly being TRBD2 (6 bases). V gave up 7 bases and J gave up 8 bases, with 18 bases separating them. The germline V gene encodes CDR1 PRHDT and CDR2 FYEKMQ (reference sequence). CDR3 length: 14 amino acids. Here the CDR3 reads CASTSGLATHEQFF. DNA for the CDR3: TGTGCCAGCACTTCGGGGCTAGCGACTCATGAGCAGTTCTTC.

The chain couples TRBV18 to TRBJ1-1; a possible D gene is TRBD1 (5 bases). This CDR3 spans 14 amino acids. From germline, CDR1 is KGHSH and CDR2 LQKENI. V lost 6 bases and J 5 bases, leaving 16 bases between the germline ends. Here the CDR3 DNA reads TGTGCCAGCTCCCTGGGAGGGGCCGGGACTGAAGCTTTCTTT. It translates to CASSLGGAGTEAFF.

The V and J genes are TRBV6-4 and TRBJ1-2, with 7 bases fitting TRBD1. The CDR3 has 14 amino acids. CDR1 is MRHNA, CDR2 SNTAGT, per germline. The V and J ends lost 0 bases and 8 bases, in that order; junction bases with no gene match: 6. CDR3 sequence reads: CASSDSPRGRGYTF. DNA of the CDR3: TGTGCCAGCAGTGACTCCCCAAGGGGGCGAGGCTACACCTTC.

This clone was counted a few times. The chain joins TRBV7-9 to TRBJ2-2; no firm D call. The ends were cut back, 7 bases at V and 3 bases at J, with 15 bases in the middle. The CDR3 covers 15 residues. CDR1 and CDR2 from the germline V gene are SEHNR and FQNEAQ (reference sequence). CDR3 nucleotides: TGTGCCAGCACCGCGAGTTGGGCTGACACCGGGGAGCTGTTTTTT. This translates into CASTASWADTGELFF.

The chain combines TRBV6-5 with TRBJ1-1, with D unresolved. Trimming took 2 bases from V and 5 from J, leaving 12 bases between them. The CDR3 has 14 residues. Germline V CDR1 and CDR2: MNHEY, SVGAGI. CDR3 bases: TGTGCCAGCAGTTACGGCCTCACGGGAACTGAAGCTTTCTTT. Its translation: CASSYGLTGTEAFF.

The genes are TRBV5-1 and TRBJ1-4; no firm D call. CDR3 length equals 15 residues. V lost 4 bases and J lost 0, with 10 bases in between. Looked up from germline, CDR1 is SGHRS and CDR2 is YFSETQ. The chain's CDR3 is CASSPERATNEKLFF. The CDR3 DNA reads TGCGCCAGCAGCCCGGAGAGGGCAACTAATGAAAAACTGTTTTTT.

The chain is built from TRBV28 and TRBJ2-5, with TRBD1 matching 7 bases. CDR1 MDHEN and CDR2 SYDVKM come from the germline V gene. With 6 bases clipped from V and 4 bases from J, the junction kept 8 bases outside the gene matches. The CDR3 covers 14 residues. CDR3: CASRTTGKGETQYF. CDR3 bases: TGTGCCAGCAGAACGACAGGGAAGGGAGAGACCCAGTACTTC.

The chain combines TRBV7-9 with TRBJ1-1, with a weak D call TRBD1 (6 bases). V gave up 5 bases and J gave up 0 bases, with 19 bases separating them. The length of the CDR3 is 17 residues. Germline V gene sequence: CDR1 SEHNR, CDR2 FQNEAQ (reference sequence). CDR3: CASSDPFTGKMNTEAFF. CDR3 bases: TGTGCCAGCAGCGACCCATTTACAGGGAAAATGAACACTGAAGCTTTCTTT. Full variable domain (remainder filled in from reference TRBV7-9 and TRBJ1-1): DTGVSQNPRHKITKRGQNVTFRCDPISEHNRLYWYRQTLGQGPEFLTYFQNEAQLEKSRLLSDRFSAERPKGSFSTLEIQRTEQGDSAMYLCASSDPFTGKMNTEAFFGQGTRLTVV.

The V call is TRBV25-1, the J call TRBJ1-3, with D perhaps matching TRBD1 (6 bases). From germline, CDR1 is MGHDK and CDR2 SYGVNS. The CDR3 is 15 amino acids. V shed 3 bases and J shed 1 base, with 10 bases lying between them. The CDR3 here is CASSEDSSSGNTIYF. The CDR3 coding sequence is TGTGCCAGCAGTGAGGACAGTTCATCTGGAAACACCATATATTTT.

The chain is built from TRBV28 and TRBJ2-6, with D possibly TRBD2 on 6 matching bases. Looked up from germline, CDR1 is MDHEN and CDR2 is SYDVKM. V was shortened by 4 bases and J by 2 bases, with 12 bases between the two germline ends. The length of the CDR3 is 16 residues. CDR3 bases: TGTGCCAGCAGTTCCCGGGGGTTGCCTGGGGCCAACGTCCTGACTTTC. This sequence encodes CASSSRGLPGANVLTF.

As to this clone: The sample carries other DNA sequences with the same CDR3. The V call is TRBV2, the J call TRBJ2-5, with 7 bases that match TRBD1. The J segment lost 0 bases and the V segment lost 6 bases, leaving 7 bases of the junction unmatched. CDR1 is SNHLY, CDR2 FYNNEI, per germline. This CDR3 has 15 residues. DNA for the CDR3: TGTGCCAGCAGCGGGACAGTTTCGTACCAAGAGACCCAGTACTTC. Its protein is CASSGTVSYQETQYF.

The chain is built from TRBV28 and TRBJ1-2, with 8 bases fitting TRBD1. The CDR3 loop spans 14 amino acids. Per the germline V gene, CDR1 is MDHEN and CDR2 is SYDVKM. J was trimmed by 7 bases and V by 3 bases; bases with no gene match: 7. DNA for the CDR3: TGTGCCAGCAGTTTGGACAGGGCGCGCCGTGGCTACACCTTC. Its protein product is CASSLDRARRGYTF.

This clone was counted only a few times. This chain joins TRBV19 and TRBJ1-5; the D is unclear. The CDR3 covers 15 residues. Trimming took 3 bases from V and 0 from J, leaving 9 bases between them. CDR1 and CDR2 from the germline V gene are LNHDA and SQIVND (reference sequence). CDR3 DNA sequence: TGTGCCAGTAGTATTACAGACTATAGCAATCAGCCCCAGCATTTT. Translating gives CASSITDYSNQPQHF.

V is TRBV6-5 and J is TRBJ1-5; D is uncertain. The CDR3 runs 15 residues. Germline lookup yields CDR1 MNHEY and CDR2 SVGAGI. Trimming shortened V by 6 bases and J by 0 bases, and 12 bases separated the two germline ends. DNA of the CDR3: TGTGCCAGCAGGCCTCACTTTTATAGCAATCAGCCCCAGCATTTT. Encoded protein: CASRPHFYSNQPQHF.

The chain carries TRBV7-9 and TRBJ2-6; D possibly corresponds to TRBD1 (5 bases). V gave up 1 base and J gave up 1 base, with 5 bases separating them. CDR3 length: 15 residues. The germline CDR1 and CDR2 sequences are SEHNR and FQNEAQ (reference sequence). The CDR3 DNA sequence: TGTGCCAGCAGCTTAGAGGGGTCTGGGGCCAACGTCCTGACTTTC. Protein: CASSLEGSGANVLTF. The entire variable domain, with the rest obtained from reference TRBV7-9 and TRBJ2-6, is as follows: DTGVSQNPRHKITKRGQNVTFRCDPISEHNRLYWYRQTLGQGPEFLTYFQNEAQLEKSRLLSDRFSAERPKGSFSTLEIQRTEQGDSAMYLCASSLEGSGANVLTFGAGSRLTVL.